The source of this T cell receptor (beta chain) is a study of T-cell reconstitution after alpha-beta-depleted transplantation in children. The study's findings and limits: Recipient T cells and thymic progenitors that survived gave rise to the high TCRbeta diversity observed at day 60 in some patients. From newly produced T cells came most of the T-cell counts and diversity one year after transplant. Two months or so post-transplant, alpha-beta T cells reportedly derived from several hundred expanded graft clones.

V shed 6 bases and J 7 bases; nucleotides not matched to a gene: 18. This CDR3 spans 17 amino acids. Per the germline V gene, CDR1 is MNHEY and CDR2 is SMNVEV (reference sequence). The sample holds one count of this clonotype. Its specificity is unknown. A TCRbeta library incorporating unique molecular identifiers was prepared. From the PCR reads, TCRdb called clonotypes with MiXCR, one entry per CDR3 protein. The sample consists of approximately 300,000 distinct CDR3 sequences, approximately 7.3% of them appearing once. The material sequenced was peripheral blood, taken 360 days after TCRalphabeta/CD19-depleted stem cell transplant. This clonotype originated in a female patient younger than 10 who had a stem cell transplant for Fanconi anemia, so the T cells may come from the graft donor. The rearrangement links TRBV27 to TRBJ1-2; 9 nucleotides align to TRBD1. CDR3 DNA sequence: TGTGCCAGCAGGGACCCGGGACAGGGAGGAAGGGGCTGTGGCTACACCTTC. Translated: CASRDPGQGGRGCGYTF.